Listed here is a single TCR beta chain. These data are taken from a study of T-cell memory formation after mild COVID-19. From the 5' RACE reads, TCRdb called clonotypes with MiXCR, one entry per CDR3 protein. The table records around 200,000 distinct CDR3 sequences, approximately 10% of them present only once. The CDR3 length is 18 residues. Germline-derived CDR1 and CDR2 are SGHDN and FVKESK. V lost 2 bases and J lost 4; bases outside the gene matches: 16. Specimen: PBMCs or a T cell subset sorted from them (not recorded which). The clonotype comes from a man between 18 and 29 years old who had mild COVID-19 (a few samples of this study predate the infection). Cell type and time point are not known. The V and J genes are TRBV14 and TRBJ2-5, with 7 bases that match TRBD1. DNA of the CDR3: TGTGCCAGCAGCCAAACCCCGGGACAGTCCAACGGGGCAGAGACCCAGTACTTC. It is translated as CASSQTPGQSNGAETQYF.